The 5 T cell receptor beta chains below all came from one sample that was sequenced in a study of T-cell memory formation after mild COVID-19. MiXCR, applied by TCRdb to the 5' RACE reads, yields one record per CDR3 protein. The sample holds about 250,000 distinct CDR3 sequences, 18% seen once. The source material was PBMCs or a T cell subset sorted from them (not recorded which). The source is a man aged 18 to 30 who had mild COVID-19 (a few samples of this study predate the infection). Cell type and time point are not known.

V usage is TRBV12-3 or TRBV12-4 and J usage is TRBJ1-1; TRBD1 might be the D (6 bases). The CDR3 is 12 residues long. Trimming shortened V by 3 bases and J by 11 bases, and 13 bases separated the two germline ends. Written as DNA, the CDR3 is TGTGCCAGCAGTTTGTTGGGGGCGGCGGCTTTCTTT. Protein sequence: CASSLLGAAAFF.

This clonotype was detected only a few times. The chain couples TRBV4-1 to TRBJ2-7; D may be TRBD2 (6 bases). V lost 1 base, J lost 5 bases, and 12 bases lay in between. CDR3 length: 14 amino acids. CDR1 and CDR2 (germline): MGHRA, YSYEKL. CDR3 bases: TGCGCCAGCAGCCAAGTGGAGGGAATCCACGAGCAGTACTTC. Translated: CASSQVEGIHEQYF.

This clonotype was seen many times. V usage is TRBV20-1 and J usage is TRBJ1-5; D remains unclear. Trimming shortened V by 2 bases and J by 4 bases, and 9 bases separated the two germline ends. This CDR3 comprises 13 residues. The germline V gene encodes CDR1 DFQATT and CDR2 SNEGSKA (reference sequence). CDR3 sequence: CSARMAPNQPQHF. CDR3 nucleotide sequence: TGCAGTGCTAGAATGGCACCAAATCAGCCCCAGCATTTT.

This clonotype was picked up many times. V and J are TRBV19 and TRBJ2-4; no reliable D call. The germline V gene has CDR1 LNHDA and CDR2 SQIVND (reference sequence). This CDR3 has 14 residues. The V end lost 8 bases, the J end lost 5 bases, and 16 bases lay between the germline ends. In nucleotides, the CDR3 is TGTGCCAGTCGTAGCCGTTTGAAGGAAAACATTCAGTACTTC. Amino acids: CASRSRLKENIQYF.

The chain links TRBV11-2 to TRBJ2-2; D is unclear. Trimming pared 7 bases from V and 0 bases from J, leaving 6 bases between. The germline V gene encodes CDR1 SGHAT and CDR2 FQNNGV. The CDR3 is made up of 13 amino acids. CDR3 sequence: CASILANTGELFF. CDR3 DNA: TGTGCCAGCATCCTCGCGAACACCGGGGAGCTGTTTTTT.